A single sample is the source of the 29 T cell receptor beta chains below, sequenced in a study of T cell repertoires in cytomegalovirus infection. TCRdb reprocessed the reads with MiXCR, giving one entry per CDR3 protein. The repertoire holds just over 300,000 distinct CDR3 sequences, roughly a sixth seen once, with approximately 12% in the top ten. Sequencing was performed on PBMCs. Source of these receptors: a human donor in good health (CMV status not recorded). Some clones in this sample may be carry-over from other donors' samples.

The chain carries TRBV7-6 and TRBJ2-3, with D perhaps TRBD2 (7 bases). Germline V lookup: CDR1 SGHVS, CDR2 FNYEAQ. Trimming stripped 5 bases from V and 0 bases from J, with 12 bases between. The CDR3 sequence is 15 residues long. DNA of the CDR3: TGTGCCAGCAGCGTAGGGGGGGGAAGCACAGATACGCAGTATTTT. Its translation: CASSVGGGSTDTQYF. Full variable domain (outside the CDR3, taken from reference TRBV7-6 and TRBJ2-3): GAGVSQSPRYKVTKRGQDVALRCDPISGHVSLYWYRQALGQGPEFLTYFNYEAQQDKSGLPNDRFSAERPEGSISTLTIQRTEQRDSAMYRCASSVGGGSTDTQYFGPGTRLTVL.

This clonotype was recorded a few times. This rearrangement joins TRBV6-5 to TRBJ2-7; D uncertain. Germline assignment: CDR1 MNHEY and CDR2 SVGAGI. There are 14 residues in the CDR3. Trimming left V 2 bases short and J 7 bases short, with 15 bases between. CDR3 DNA: TGTGCCAGCAGTTACGCGTCTGGGCAGCTGGAGCAGTACTTC. Encoded protein: CASSYASGQLEQYF.

This clonotype appeared many times. V usage is TRBV7-2 and J usage is TRBJ1-4; D ambiguous. Germline CDR1 SGHTA, CDR2 FQGNSA. The CDR3 has 13 residues. Deletions cut 8 bases from V and 4 bases from J, with 11 bases between. The DNA for the CDR3 is TGTGCCAGCGCGAGGGCCAGTAATGAAAAACTGTTTTTT. Its translation: CASARASNEKLFF.

The V gene is TRBV5-1, the J gene TRBJ1-1; a possible D gene is TRBD1 (6 bases). The V end was cut by 5 bases, the J end by 1 base, with 12 bases between. This CDR3 is 14 amino acids long. Germline values: CDR1 SGHRS, CDR2 YFSETQ. CDR3 nucleotides: TGCGCCAGCAGACGGGGACAAGAGAACACTGAAGCTTTCTTT. As protein: CASRRGQENTEAFF.

This clonotype turned up a few times. In DNA form, the CDR3 reads TGTGCCAGCAGTTACTCGACTAGCGGGGTGTACGAGCAGTACTTC. Protein product: CASSYSTSGVYEQYF. This sequence joins TRBV6-2 or TRBV6-3 and TRBJ2-7; the match to TRBD2 covers 11 bases. The germline V gene has CDR1 MNHEY and CDR2 SVGEGT. V gave up 0 bases and J gave up 4 bases; unmatched junction bases: 2. This CDR3 region has 15 residues.

This clonotype has just a few counts. This chain joins TRBV12-3 or TRBV12-4 and TRBJ1-3; D not resolved. The CDR3 totals 14 residues. The V end was cut by 3 bases, the J end by 5 bases, with 11 bases between. The CDR3 here is CASSFDGGRNTIYF. CDR3 sequence (DNA): TGTGCCAGCAGTTTCGACGGCGGAAGAAACACCATATATTTT.

V is TRBV27 and J is TRBJ2-2; 7 nucleotides match TRBD2. The CDR3 is made up of 15 amino acids. Germline V CDR1 and CDR2: MNHEY, SMNVEV (reference sequence). After removal of 6 bases from V and 5 bases from J, the junction contained 9 bases not matched to a gene. The CDR3 nucleotides read TGTGCCAGCAGACCTGACGGGGGGTGGACCGGGGAGCTGTTTTTT. This sequence encodes CASRPDGGWTGELFF.

The V gene is TRBV4-1, the J gene TRBJ2-7, with D maybe TRBD1 (5 bases). The germline V and J ends were trimmed by 1 base and 0 bases, with 16 bases remaining between them. The germline CDR1 and CDR2 sequences are MGHRA and YSYEKL. This CDR3 is built from 17 residues. In DNA form, the CDR3 reads TGCGCCAGCAGCCAAGTGTTGGGGCTCTCGAGCTCCTACGAGCAGTACTTC. Translated: CASSQVLGLSSSYEQYF.

A word on this clonotype: This may come from a read error, since a much larger clone is one base off. V and J are TRBV7-6 and TRBJ2-5; D unclear. This CDR3 has 14 residues. V lost 3 bases, J lost 5 bases, and 13 bases lay in between. Germline V gene data show CDR1 as SGHVS and CDR2 as FNYEAQ. Written as DNA, the CDR3 is TGTGCCAGCAGCTTCACGACACAACAGGAGACCCAGTACTTC. Translated, it gives CASSFTTQQETQYF. Combining the CDR3 with reference TRBV7-6 and TRBJ2-5 gives the whole variable domain GAGVSQSPRYKVTKRGQDVALRCDPISGHVSLYWYRQALGQGPEFLTYFNYEAQQDKSGLPNDRFSAERPEGSISTLTIQRTEQRDSAMYRCASSFTTQQETQYFGPGTRLLVL.

In this sample, this clonotype turned up many times. This chain uses TRBV12-3 or TRBV12-4 with TRBJ2-1, with 10 bases lining up with TRBD1. The length of the CDR3 is 15 residues. The J segment lost 8 bases and the V segment lost 6 bases, leaving 10 bases of the junction unmatched. CDR3 DNA sequence: TGTGCCAGCAGCTTCGGGACAGGGGATGTCGATGAGCAGTTCTTC. Protein product: CASSFGTGDVDEQFF.

The gene calls are TRBV2 and TRBJ1-1; D possibly corresponds to TRBD1 (6 bases). Germline CDR1 and CDR2: SNHLY and FYNNEI. CDR3 length equals 12 residues. Trimming took off 8 bases at V and 11 bases at J, with 18 bases between the two ends. CDR3 coding DNA: TGTGCCAGCGAAAGACAGGCCAGCACGGCTTTCTTT. Protein sequence: CASERQASTAFF.

This clonotype was counted only a few times. The J gene is TRBJ2-1, the V gene TRBV7-4, with D tentatively TRBD1 (6 bases). This CDR3 is 14 amino acids long. V dropped 6 bases and J dropped 1 base, with 10 bases sitting between them. Germline CDR1 reads SGHVT; CDR2 reads SQSDAQ. Written as DNA, the CDR3 is TGTGCCAGCAGTTCTGGACAGTCCTACAATGAGCAGTTCTTC. As protein: CASSSGQSYNEQFF.

The gene calls are TRBV10-3 and TRBJ2-3, with 14 bases lining up with TRBD2. CDR1 ENHRY and CDR2 SYGVKD come from the germline V gene. The CDR3 extends over 15 amino acids. J was trimmed by 4 bases and V by 6 bases; bases with no gene match: 3. CDR3 sequence: CAIRTTSGGADTQYF. The CDR3 DNA follows: TGTGCCATCAGGACGACTAGCGGGGGGGCAGATACGCAGTATTTT.

About this clonotype itself: This could be a read error, since a much larger clone is one nucleotide away. CDR3 bases: TGTGCCAACAGTTTAGGGGATCCGGGCAATCAGCCCCAGCATTTT. It yields the protein CANSLGDPGNQPQHF. The rearrangement uses TRBV28 and TRBJ1-5; a weak D match, TRBD1 (5 bases). CDR1 is MDHEN and CDR2 is SYDVKM in the germline V gene. The CDR3 contains 15 residues.

The chain carries TRBV20-1 and TRBJ2-5; 15 bases map to TRBD2. The CDR3 covers 16 residues. Trimming removed 5 bases from V and 1 base from J; junction bases left unmatched: 5. Looked up from germline, CDR1 is DFQATT and CDR2 is SNEGSKA (reference sequence). The CDR3 DNA sequence: TGCAGTGCTGAAGGGACTAGCGGGGGGATCCAAGAGACCCAGTACTTC. Protein product: CSAEGTSGGIQETQYF.

Many counts were recorded for this clonotype. The chain recombines TRBV12-3 or TRBV12-4 with TRBJ2-2; 8 positions agree with TRBD1. The CDR3 has 14 residues. Trimming removed 3 bases from V and 7 bases from J; junction bases left unmatched: 4. The CDR3 DNA is TGTGCCAGCAGTTTTCAGGGGGCGGTCGGGGAGCTGTTTTTT. This sequence encodes CASSFQGAVGELFF.

This clonotype was counted many times. The chain combines TRBV7-6 with TRBJ1-1; TRBD1 matches at 8 bases. V was clipped by 5 bases and J by 5 bases; unmatched bases: 10. This CDR3 is built from 15 residues. Germline V gives CDR1 SGHVS, CDR2 FNYEAQ. CDR3 loop: CASSERTGSGTEAFF. CDR3 nucleotide sequence: TGTGCCAGCAGCGAACGGACAGGGTCGGGGACTGAAGCTTTCTTT.

This clonotype has just a few counts. V is TRBV6-4 and J is TRBJ1-1; D is undetermined. This CDR3 has 9 amino acids. The V gene lost 10 bases and the J gene lost 3 bases, with 3 bases spanning the gap. Germline V CDR1 and CDR2: MRHNA, SNTAGT. The CDR3 bases are TGTGCCACTGACACTGAAGCTTTCTTT. It yields the protein CATDTEAFF.

In this sample, this clonotype turned up many times. The chain carries TRBV7-2 and TRBJ1-2; TRBD1 matches 7 bases. CDR1 is SGHTA, CDR2 FQGNSA, per germline. This CDR3 contains 13 residues. Trimming at V came to 5 bases and at J to 4 bases, leaving 4 bases not matched to a gene. CDR3 sequence reads: CASSAGQAYGYTF. The DNA of the CDR3 is TGTGCCAGCAGCGCTGGACAGGCCTATGGCTACACCTTC.

This clonotype turned up a few times. The rearrangement uses TRBV28 and TRBJ1-3, with 9 bases identical to TRBD1. This CDR3 is built from 20 residues. Germline values: CDR1 MDHEN, CDR2 SYDVKM. The V gene end was trimmed by 5 bases and the J gene end by 4 bases; junction bases not matched to a gene: 21. This CDR3 reads CASSPWGTGFRAGTGNTIYF. CDR3 nucleotide sequence: TGTGCCAGCAGTCCTTGGGGGACAGGGTTCCGAGCCGGTACCGGAAACACCATATATTTT.

This clonotype appeared a few times. The chain links TRBV3-1 to TRBJ2-7, with 10 bases that match TRBD2. The V gene's germline CDR1 is LGHDT and CDR2 YNNKEL (reference sequence). V was pared by 8 bases and J by 5 bases, with 6 bases of the junction left unmatched. The CDR3 has 13 residues. CDR3 bases: TGTGCCAGCCGATCTAGCGGGAGACACGAGCAGTACTTC. Its protein is CASRSSGRHEQYF.

The V and J genes are TRBV12-3 or TRBV12-4 and TRBJ1-3; D may be TRBD1 (6 bases). The CDR3 sequence is 17 residues long. V was cut by 5 bases and J by 0 bases, with 17 bases left in between. DNA of the CDR3: TGTGCCAGCAGTCCGCGGCTGGACAGTTCCTCTGGAAACACCATATATTTT. Translating gives CASSPRLDSSSGNTIYF.

This clonotype has more than one count but fewer than ten. V usage is TRBV27 and J usage is TRBJ2-7, with a possible D match to TRBD1 (5 bases). Trimming removed 0 bases from V and 7 bases from J, with 13 bases in between. Germline CDR1 is MNHEY and CDR2 is SMNVEV (reference sequence). This CDR3 is built from 14 residues. DNA of the CDR3: TGTGCCAGCAGTTTATCGTGGCAGGGCCAGGAGCAGTACTTC. Residues: CASSLSWQGQEQYF.

This clonotype has only a few counts. This chain connects TRBV6-2 or TRBV6-3 to TRBJ2-7; possibly TRBD2 for D (6 bases). The length of the CDR3 is 15 residues. In germline, CDR1 is MNHEY, CDR2 SVGEGT. Trimming pared 7 bases from V and 2 bases from J, leaving 18 bases between. The CDR3 loop is CASNSGEAAPYEQYF. CDR3 in DNA: TGTGCCAGCAACTCCGGGGAGGCAGCCCCCTACGAGCAGTACTTC.

There are a few counts of this clonotype. The genes are TRBV10-3 and TRBJ1-2; D ambiguous. The length of the CDR3 is 11 residues. Germline-derived CDR1 and CDR2 are ENHRY and SYGVKD. Trimming took off 8 bases at V and 6 bases at J, with 10 bases between the two ends. The CDR3 bases are TGTGCCATCGCGCGCGGGGATGGCTACACCTTC. This sequence encodes CAIARGDGYTF.

DNA of the CDR3: TGTGCCAGCAGTCCCCTCTCTGGGGAGCAGTTCTTC. It is translated as CASSPLSGEQFF. The J gene is TRBJ2-1, the V gene TRBV6-2 or TRBV6-3, with no clear D. This CDR3 comprises 12 residues. Trimming pared 5 bases from V and 10 bases from J, leaving 12 bases between. The V gene's germline CDR1 is MNHEY and CDR2 SVGEGT.

J is TRBJ2-7 and V is TRBV4-1, with TRBD1 as a possible D gene (6 bases). V shed 1 base and J shed 4 bases, with 17 bases lying between them. Germline assignment: CDR1 MGHRA and CDR2 YSYEKL. This CDR3 is built from 16 residues. The DNA of the CDR3 is TGCGCCAGCAGCCAAGCCCCGGGACAAGCCTTTTACGAGCAGTACTTC. It specifies CASSQAPGQAFYEQYF.

The chain couples TRBV3-1 to TRBJ2-5; 7 nucleotides line up with TRBD2. The ends lost 4 bases at V and 1 base at J; junction bases unmatched: 15. The CDR3 has 18 amino acids. Germline lookup yields CDR1 LGHDT and CDR2 YNNKEL (reference sequence). The CDR3 is CASSLWGPISGGQETQYF. CDR3 nucleotides: TGTGCCAGCAGCCTATGGGGACCGATTTCGGGGGGCCAAGAGACCCAGTACTTC.

This clonotype turned up a few times. The chain couples TRBV28 to TRBJ1-2, with 7 positions matching TRBD1. Per the germline V gene, CDR1 is MDHEN and CDR2 is SYDVKM. This CDR3 has 14 residues. The J segment lost 4 bases and the V segment lost 5 bases, leaving 7 bases of the junction unmatched. This chain's CDR3 is CASSPLGQSYGYTF. CDR3 in DNA: TGTGCCAGCAGTCCCCTGGGACAGAGCTATGGCTACACCTTC.